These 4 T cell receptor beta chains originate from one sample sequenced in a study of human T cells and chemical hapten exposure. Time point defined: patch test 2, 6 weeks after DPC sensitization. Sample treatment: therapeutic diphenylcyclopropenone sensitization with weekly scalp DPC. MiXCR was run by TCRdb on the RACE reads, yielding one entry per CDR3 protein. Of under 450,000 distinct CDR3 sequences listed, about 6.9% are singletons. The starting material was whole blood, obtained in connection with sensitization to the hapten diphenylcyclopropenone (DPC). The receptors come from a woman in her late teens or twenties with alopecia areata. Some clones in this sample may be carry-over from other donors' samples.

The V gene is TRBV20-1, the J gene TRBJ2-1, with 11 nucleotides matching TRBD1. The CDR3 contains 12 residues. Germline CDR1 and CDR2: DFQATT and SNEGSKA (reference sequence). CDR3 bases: TGCGCCGGGACAGGGGGACTAGATGAGCAGTTCTTC. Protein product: CAGTGGLDEQFF.

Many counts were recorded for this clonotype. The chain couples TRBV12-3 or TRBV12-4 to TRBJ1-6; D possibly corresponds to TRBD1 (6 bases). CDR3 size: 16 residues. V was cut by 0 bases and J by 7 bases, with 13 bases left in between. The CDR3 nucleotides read TGTGCCAGCAGTTTAGCGGCGACAGGCTTGAATTCACCCCTCCACTTT. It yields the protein CASSLAATGLNSPLHF.

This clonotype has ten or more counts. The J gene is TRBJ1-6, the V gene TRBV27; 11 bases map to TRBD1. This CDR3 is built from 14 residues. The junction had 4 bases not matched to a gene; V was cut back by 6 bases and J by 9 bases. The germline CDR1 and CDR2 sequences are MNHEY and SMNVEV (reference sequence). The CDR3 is CASSGQGASSPLHF. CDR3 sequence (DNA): TGTGCCAGCAGCGGACAGGGGGCGAGTTCACCCCTCCACTTT.

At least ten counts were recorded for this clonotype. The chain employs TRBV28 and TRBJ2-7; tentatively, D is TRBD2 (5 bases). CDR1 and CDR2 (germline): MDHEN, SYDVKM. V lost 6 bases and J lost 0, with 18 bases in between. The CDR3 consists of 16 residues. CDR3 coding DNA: TGTGCCAGCAGCTACTCTAGGACGGGAAGCTCCTACGAGCAGTACTTC. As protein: CASSYSRTGSSYEQYF.